The 20 T cell receptor beta chains below come from one sample, sequenced in a study of blood T cell repertoires in COVID-19. Sequencing used immunoSEQ multiplex PCR; TCRdb keeps in-frame clones, though not all of them. The data hold about 110,000 clones, with roughly 85% observed a single time. The sample taken for sequencing was peripheral blood. These TCRs come from a woman aged 55-70 years with acute or convalescent COVID-19.

The V and J genes are TRBV13 and TRBJ1-1; 7 positions match TRBD1. Germline trimming cut 4 bases from V and 4 bases from J; bases unmatched to any gene: 6. The germline V gene encodes CDR1 PRHDT and CDR2 FYEKMQ (reference sequence). The CDR3 extends over 14 amino acids. The CDR3 DNA reads as TGTGCCAGCAGCTACGAGACAGGGCGCACTGAAGCTTTCTTT. It encodes CASSYETGRTEAFF.

This rearrangement joins TRBV10-2 to TRBJ2-1; tentatively, D is TRBD1 (6 bases). V was cut by 5 bases and J by 1 base, with 15 bases left in between. This CDR3 contains 16 residues. Germline V lookup: CDR1 WSHSY, CDR2 SAAADI. The CDR3 reads CASSSILGGSYNEQFF. CDR3 in DNA: TGCGCCAGCAGTAGTATTTTAGGGGGATCCTACAATGAGCAGTTCTTC.

The chain combines TRBV3-1 (or the pseudogene TRBV3-2) with TRBJ2-1; 8 nucleotides line up with TRBD2. The CDR3 contains 16 residues. V gave up 3 bases and J gave up 7 bases; unmatched junction bases: 11. Germline CDR1 reads LGHDT; CDR2 reads YNNKEL (reference sequence). The CDR3 loop is CASSQNLGLAGNEQFF. For the CDR3, the DNA is TGTGCCAGCAGCCAGAATCTTGGACTAGCAGGGAATGAGCAGTTCTTC.

This CDR3 is CASSQGGQGMETQYF. The CDR3 DNA sequence: TGTGCCAGCAGCCAAGGCGGGCAGGGGATGGAGACCCAGTACTTC. The V call is TRBV3-1 (or the pseudogene TRBV3-2), the J call TRBJ2-5, with D perhaps TRBD1 (6 bases). The CDR3 runs 15 residues. In germline, CDR1 is LGHDT, CDR2 YNNKEL (reference sequence). The V end lost 1 base, the J end lost 5 bases, and 14 bases lay between the germline ends.

The sample holds one count of this clone. The rearrangement uses TRBV28 and TRBJ1-5; 7 bases match TRBD1. Trimming took 3 bases from V and 11 from J; bases not matched to a gene: 19. Germline CDR1 reads MDHEN; CDR2 reads SYDVKM. This CDR3 is built from 17 residues. CDR3 in DNA: TGTGCCAGCAGTTTTCCCTCTTTCAGGGGGACTTGGGTAGCCCAGCATTTT. Translated: CASSFPSFRGTWVAQHF.

The CDR3, as DNA: TGTGCCATCAGTGAAACTAGCGGGAGCCCATCGGGGCAGTTCTTC. It translates to CAISETSGSPSGQFF. The chain is built from TRBV10-3 and TRBJ2-1, with TRBD2 matching 11 bases. V lost 3 bases and J lost 12; bases outside the gene matches: 10. The CDR3 consists of 15 residues. Germline CDR1 is ENHRY and CDR2 is SYGVKD.

This clone was seen only once. DNA for the CDR3: TGTGCCAGCAGCTTGGACAGAAATGGCTACACCTTC. Amino acid sequence: CASSLDRNGYTF. The chain employs TRBV5-4 and TRBJ1-2; D gene uncertain. The germline CDR1 and CDR2 sequences are SGHNT and YYREEE (reference sequence). The CDR3 loop spans 12 amino acids. V lost 0 bases and J lost 6, with 6 bases in between.

The J gene is TRBJ1-3, the V gene TRBV5-6; D gene unclear. The CDR3 consists of 14 residues. Trimming cost V 4 bases and J 3 bases, with 11 bases left between them. The germline gives CDR1 SGHDT, CDR2 YYEEEE. The CDR3 sequence: CASSPAGVGNTIYF. The CDR3 DNA sequence: TGTGCCAGCAGCCCCGCCGGAGTTGGAAACACCATATATTTT.

The CDR3 region is CASSPLGLAGSYNEQFF. The CDR3 nucleotides read TGTGCCAGCAGCCCTCTAGGGCTAGCGGGGTCCTACAATGAGCAGTTCTTC. The rearrangement links TRBV7-2 to TRBJ2-1; TRBD2 aligns across 9 bases. Germline assignment: CDR1 SGHTA and CDR2 FQGNSA. This CDR3 has 17 residues. The trim removed 5 bases at V and 1 base at J, leaving 9 bases unmatched. Full variable domain (rest looked up from reference TRBV7-2 and TRBJ2-1): GAGVSQSPSNKVTEKGKDVELRCDPISGHTALYWYRQSLGQGLEFLIYFQGNSAPDKSGLPSDRFSAERTGGSVSTLTIQRTQQEDSAVYLCASSPLGLAGSYNEQFFGPGTRLTVL.

This clone was detected only a few times. This chain connects TRBV6-5 to TRBJ2-7, with 9 nucleotides matching TRBD2. The CDR3 covers 15 residues. Per germline, CDR1 MNHEY and CDR2 SVGAGI. J lost 6 bases, V lost 5 bases, and 11 bases had no gene match. The CDR3 DNA sequence: TGTGCCAGCAGTAGAGAACCGGGACTAGCCCGCGAGCAGTACTTC. Its translation: CASSREPGLAREQYF.

V is TRBV9 and J is TRBJ2-2, with D maybe TRBD2 (5 bases). V was clipped by 4 bases and J by 4 bases, with 23 bases between them. This CDR3 comprises 18 residues. Germline CDR1 SGDLS, CDR2 YYNGEE. The CDR3 nucleotides are TGTGCCAGCAGCCTCCGGGCCGCTAGCACAAGGTCCACCGGGGAGCTGTTTTTT. This translates into CASSLRAASTRSTGELFF.

The chain uses TRBV2 and TRBJ1-5; TRBD1 matches at 7 bases. V was pared by 4 bases and J by 3 bases, with 6 bases of the junction left unmatched. CDR3 length: 15 residues. Germline V gene lookup returns CDR1 SNHLY and CDR2 FYNNEI. CDR3 bases: TGTGCCAGCAGTGCCGACAGGGCTACCAATCAGCCCCAGCATTTT. Residues: CASSADRATNQPQHF.

The V gene is TRBV4-1, the J gene TRBJ1-4; D is possibly TRBD1 (5 bases). Germline V gene data show CDR1 as MGHRA and CDR2 as YSYEKL. V lost 0 bases, J lost 10 bases, and 15 bases lay in between. CDR3 length equals 15 residues. The CDR3 DNA reads as TGCGCCAGCAGCCAAGATGCGGTGGGGGGTCGAAAACTGTTTTTT. This codes for CASSQDAVGGRKLFF.

J is TRBJ2-1 and V is TRBV6-4; a possible D gene is TRBD1 (5 bases). Looked up from germline, CDR1 is MRHNA and CDR2 is SNTAGT. This CDR3 contains 12 residues. V was pared by 10 bases and J by 7 bases, with 14 bases between. The CDR3 sequence: CAKYSGWNEQFF. The DNA for the CDR3 is TGTGCCAAGTACTCAGGGTGGAATGAGCAGTTCTTC.

V is TRBV7-2 and J is TRBJ2-7; D remains unclear. In germline, CDR1 is SGHTA, CDR2 FQGNSA. Trimming cost V 6 bases and J 2 bases, with 14 bases left between them. CDR3 length: 14 residues. The CDR3 spells CASSYSPSPYEQYF. The DNA of the CDR3 is TGTGCCAGCAGTTACTCCCCCTCCCCCTACGAGCAGTACTTC.

This chain connects TRBV5-1 to TRBJ1-1; D gene ambiguous. The germline gives CDR1 SGHRS, CDR2 YFSETQ. Trimming stripped 0 bases from V and 1 base from J, with 4 bases between. The CDR3 covers 13 residues. The CDR3 region has the DNA TGCGCCAGCAGCTTGGGCGCGAACACTGAAGCTTTCTTT. This codes for CASSLGANTEAFF.

The gene calls are TRBV19 and TRBJ1-1; D not certain. Germline-derived CDR1 and CDR2 are LNHDA and SQIVND (reference sequence). The CDR3 is 14 residues long. V dropped 6 bases and J dropped 8 bases, with 19 bases sitting between them. The CDR3 reads CASSLSQAVGEAFF. CDR3 DNA: TGTGCCAGTAGCCTATCGCAGGCTGTAGGAGAAGCTTTCTTT.

J is TRBJ1-5 and V is TRBV28, with 9 bases fitting TRBD1. The V gene's germline CDR1 is MDHEN and CDR2 SYDVKM. The CDR3 loop spans 15 amino acids. V lost 7 bases and J lost 2; bases outside the gene matches: 6. CDR3 sequence: CASNPTGGGNQPQHF. The CDR3 region has the DNA TGTGCCAGCAACCCGACAGGGGGGGGCAATCAGCCCCAGCATTTT. Complete variable domain (other parts from reference TRBV28 and TRBJ1-5): DVKVTQSSRYLVKRTGEKVFLECVQDMDHENMFWYRQDPGLGLRLIYFSYDVKMKEKGDIPEGYSVSREKKERFSLILESASTNQTSMYLCASNPTGGGNQPQHFGDGTRLSIL.

A few counts support this clone. This chain links TRBV5-1 with TRBJ1-2; D is unclear. This CDR3 comprises 14 residues. V dropped 4 bases and J dropped 0 bases, with 10 bases sitting between them. Germline V gene data show CDR1 as SGHRS and CDR2 as YFSETQ. DNA of the CDR3: TGCGCCAGCAGCGTGGACGGGTCTAACTATGGCTACACCTTC. Translating it yields CASSVDGSNYGYTF.

The rearrangement uses TRBV7-2 and TRBJ2-1; D may be TRBD2 (6 bases). This CDR3 contains 15 residues. V was clipped by 5 bases and J by 8 bases, with 19 bases between them. Germline V gene data show CDR1 as SGHTA and CDR2 as FQGNSA. DNA for the CDR3: TGTGCCAGCAGCCCTGCCGGGAGCCGCTTGGATGAGCAGTTCTTC. Its translation is CASSPAGSRLDEQFF.